This entry lists 27 T cell receptor beta chains sequenced from one sample in a study of OX40 agonist ivuxolimab in advanced cancers. Clones were read by immunoSEQ multiplex PCR, and TCRdb kept only the in-frame ones, dropping some. The table shows approximately 40,000 clones, with 70% to 90% occurring only once. Sequenced material: CD4+ or CD8+ T cells sorted from blood, taken in a trial of the OX40 agonist ivuxolimab. These receptors originate from an adult with an advanced solid tumor such as melanoma, head and neck, liver or kidney cancer.

The rearrangement joins TRBV28 to TRBJ2-1; D gene uncertain. The V and J ends lost 1 base and 3 bases respectively, with 1 base between them. Germline loops: CDR1 MDHEN, CDR2 SYDVKM. The CDR3 runs 12 residues. CDR3 bases: TGTGCCAGCAGTTTATACTACAATGAGCAGTTCTTC. Translated, it gives CASSLYYNEQFF.

This chain uses TRBV30 with TRBJ2-3; TRBD2 aligns across 9 bases. The CDR3 is 14 amino acids. The junction had 6 bases not matched to a gene; V was cut back by 4 bases and J by 4 bases. Germline V lookup: CDR1 GTSNPN, CDR2 SVGIG (reference sequence). The CDR3 nucleotides are TGTGCCTGGAATATAGCGGGAGTCTCAGATACGCAGTATTTT. Translated: CAWNIAGVSDTQYF. Full variable domain (missing parts from reference TRBV30 and TRBJ2-3): SQTIHQWPATLVQPVGSPLSLECTVEGTSNPNLYWYRQAAGRGLQLLFYSVGIGQISSEVPQNLSASRPQDRQFILSSKKLLLSDSGFYLCAWNIAGVSDTQYFGPGTRLTVL.

The V and J genes are TRBV7-9 and TRBJ2-7; D gene uncertain. Per the germline V gene, CDR1 is SEHNR and CDR2 is FQNEAQ (reference sequence). The CDR3 is made up of 12 amino acids. Trimming shortened V by 5 bases and J by 3 bases, and 8 bases separated the two germline ends. CDR3 region: CASSLIDYEQYF. The CDR3 DNA is TGTGCCAGCAGCCTCATTGACTACGAGCAGTACTTC.

The gene calls are TRBV27 and TRBJ2-7; a weak D match, TRBD1 (5 bases). The V end was cut by 0 bases, the J end by 3 bases, with 12 bases between. This CDR3 spans 15 amino acids. Germline values: CDR1 MNHEY, CDR2 SMNVEV (reference sequence). The CDR3 reads CASSLSSAGIYEQYF. For the CDR3, the DNA is TGTGCCAGCAGTTTATCGTCGGCAGGGATCTACGAGCAGTACTTC.

The V call is TRBV7-3, the J call TRBJ2-2, with unresolved D. V was pared by 0 bases and J by 6 bases, with 17 bases between. Germline V lookup: CDR1 SGHTA, CDR2 FQGTGA. The CDR3 length is 17 residues. CDR3 in amino acids: CASSLTPGQSLAGELFF. In DNA form, the CDR3 reads TGTGCCAGCAGCTTAACGCCTGGTCAGTCTTTGGCCGGGGAGCTGTTTTTT.

CDR3 amino acids: CASSSAATYEQYF. CDR3 DNA: TGTGCCAGCAGTTCGGCGGCTACCTACGAGCAGTACTTC. The chain uses TRBV27 and TRBJ2-7; D call uncertain. The length of the CDR3 is 13 residues. CDR1 MNHEY and CDR2 SMNVEV come from the germline V gene (reference sequence). Between the trimmed V and J ends, which lost 4 bases and 2 bases, there was a span of 9 bases.

The V and J genes are TRBV4-3 and TRBJ2-7, with D uncertain. Trimming took 1 base from V and 4 from J, leaving 11 bases between them. CDR1 is LGHNA, CDR2 YSLEER, per germline. This CDR3 has 14 amino acids. CDR3: CASSQVERGYEQYF. The CDR3 DNA reads TGCGCCAGCAGCCAAGTGGAGAGAGGTTACGAGCAGTACTTC.

The rearrangement joins TRBV11-2 to TRBJ1-2; a weak D match, TRBD1 (5 bases). Germline V gene sequence: CDR1 SGHAT, CDR2 FQNNGV. V lost 5 bases and J 5 bases, leaving 18 bases between the germline ends. This CDR3 has 15 amino acids. CDR3 bases: TGTGCCAGCAGCCCATGGTCGGGGCCCGCGTATGGCTACACCTTC. Amino acids: CASSPWSGPAYGYTF.

The gene calls are TRBV27 and TRBJ1-1, with 7 bases fitting TRBD1. Germline values: CDR1 MNHEY, CDR2 SMNVEV (reference sequence). Unmatched junction bases numbered 10, after V lost 4 bases and J lost 2 bases. This CDR3 is 16 amino acids long. As DNA, the CDR3 is TGTGCCAGCAGTTCAAGAGAGGGGGCGGGCAACACTGAAGCTTTCTTT. It specifies CASSSREGAGNTEAFF.

This clone was detected once. V and J are TRBV11-2 and TRBJ1-2; TRBD1 might be the D (5 bases). Trimming removed 4 bases from V and 7 bases from J, with 16 bases in between. Germline V gene data show CDR1 as SGHAT and CDR2 as FQNNGV. The CDR3 runs to 14 residues. The CDR3 nucleotides are TGTGCCAGCAGCTGGGGTAGAGGGGCGCCTGGCTACACCTTC. Its protein product is CASSWGRGAPGYTF.

J is TRBJ2-1 and V is TRBV25-1, with 12 bases identical to TRBD2. The CDR3 consists of 17 residues. The germline CDR1 and CDR2 sequences are MGHDK and SYGVNS. The junction had 11 bases not matched to a gene; V was cut back by 2 bases and J by 9 bases. Here the CDR3 DNA reads TGTGCCAGCAGTGAACTCATTCTAGCGGGAGGGCCGGGTGAGCAGTTCTTC. Translated: CASSELILAGGPGEQFF. The complete variable domain, with remaining parts taken from reference TRBV25-1 and TRBJ2-1, reads EADIYQTPRYLVIGTGKKITLECSQTMGHDKMYWYQQDPGMELHLIHYSYGVNSTEKGDLSSESTVSRIRTEHFPLTLESARPSHTSQYLCASSELILAGGPGEQFFGPGTRLTVL.

The rearrangement joins TRBV4-2 to TRBJ1-1; TRBD1 is a possible D gene (5 bases). The germline gives CDR1 LGHNA, CDR2 YNFKEQ. V lost 0 bases and J lost 3, with 14 bases in between. The CDR3 is made up of 16 amino acids. The DNA of the CDR3 is TGTGCCAGCAGCCAAGATTGGGGACCAGGGTACACTGAAGCTTTCTTT. Residues: CASSQDWGPGYTEAFF.

The CDR3 here is CASSLWNPNTEAFF. The CDR3 DNA sequence: TGTGCCAGCAGCTTATGGAACCCTAACACTGAAGCTTTCTTT. The chain uses TRBV7-8 and TRBJ1-1; D is ambiguous. Germline CDR1 reads SGHVS; CDR2 reads FQNEAQ. The CDR3 extends over 14 amino acids. V shed 2 bases and J shed 2 bases, with 9 bases lying between them.

The genes are TRBV11-1 and TRBJ2-7, with D uncertain. V was pared by 1 base and J by 2 bases, with 6 bases between. The CDR3 has 13 amino acids. Germline CDR1 SGHAT, CDR2 FQDESV (reference sequence). This chain's CDR3 is CASSLGTTYEQYF. DNA of the CDR3: TGTGCCAGCAGCTTAGGGACCACCTACGAGCAGTACTTC.

This chain uses TRBV4-1 with TRBJ2-3; no clear D. The CDR3 covers 12 residues. Looked up from germline, CDR1 is MGHRA and CDR2 is YSYEKL. V was shortened by 4 bases and J by 6 bases, with 8 bases between the two germline ends. The CDR3 DNA is TGCGCCAGCAGCCTCAACTCGGATACGCAGTATTTT. This encodes CASSLNSDTQYF.

The chain couples TRBV15 to TRBJ1-2, with TRBD1 as a possible D gene (5 bases). The V and J ends lost 5 bases and 4 bases respectively, with 17 bases between them. CDR1 and CDR2 from the germline V gene are LNHNV and YYDKDF (reference sequence). This CDR3 is 15 amino acids long. The CDR3 loop reads CATSPRRQRAYGYTF. The CDR3 nucleotides are TGTGCCACCAGCCCCCGACGACAGAGGGCCTATGGCTACACCTTC.

V gene TRBV7-2 combines with J gene TRBJ2-1, with TRBD2 matching 11 bases. The CDR3 is 16 residues long. V was pared by 7 bases and J by 2 bases, with 7 bases of the junction left unmatched. From germline, CDR1 is SGHTA and CDR2 FQGNSA. CDR3 sequence reads: CASTLDSGGAYNEQFF. Written as DNA, the CDR3 is TGTGCCAGCACCCTAGATAGCGGGGGGGCCTACAATGAGCAGTTCTTC.

This rearrangement joins TRBV6-4 to TRBJ2-3; tentatively, D is TRBD2 (6 bases). V lost 6 bases and J 1 base, leaving 17 bases between the germline ends. CDR1 is MRHNA and CDR2 is SNTAGT in the germline V gene. This CDR3 is built from 16 residues. CDR3 nucleotide sequence: TGTGCCAGCAGCCTTGGGCAGGGACTGCGCACAGATACGCAGTATTTT. It translates to CASSLGQGLRTDTQYF.

This chain connects TRBV7-3 to TRBJ2-5, with D perhaps being TRBD1 or TRBD2 (6 bases each). The CDR3 extends over 18 amino acids. Germline CDR1 reads SGHTA; CDR2 reads FQGTGA. Trimming removed 1 base at V and 1 base at J, with 19 bases between. The CDR3 loop reads CASSLSGGQLNPQETQYF. CDR3 bases: TGTGCCAGCAGCTTAAGTGGGGGGCAACTAAATCCCCAAGAGACCCAGTACTTC.

The chain joins TRBV7-9 to TRBJ1-1; 7 nucleotides align to TRBD1. The CDR3 contains 13 residues. Germline V lookup: CDR1 SEHNR, CDR2 FQNEAQ (reference sequence). The J segment lost 3 bases and the V segment lost 5 bases, leaving 3 bases of the junction unmatched. The CDR3 sequence: CASSHGQDTEAFF. The CDR3 DNA reads TGTGCCAGCAGCCACGGACAGGACACTGAAGCTTTCTTT.

This clone was counted between two and nine times. The CDR3 region has the DNA TGTGCCATCAGTGAGCGCCAACAGGGTGCAACTAATGAAAAACTGTTTTTT. As protein: CAISERQQGATNEKLFF. This sequence joins TRBV10-3 and TRBJ1-4; TRBD1 is a possible D gene (6 bases). V lost 2 bases and J lost 0, with 13 bases in between. The CDR3 has 17 residues. The germline V gene has CDR1 ENHRY and CDR2 SYGVKD.

As DNA, the CDR3 is TGTGCCAGCAGCTTAGAGAGCGAGCAGTACTTC. This sequence encodes CASSLESEQYF. The rearrangement links TRBV7-8 to TRBJ2-7; D is unresolved. The CDR3 consists of 11 residues. V lost 1 base and J 6 bases, leaving 4 bases between the germline ends. The V gene's germline CDR1 is SGHVS and CDR2 FQNEAQ.

The rearrangement links TRBV15 to TRBJ2-7; D is uncertain. CDR3 length equals 13 residues. V dropped 0 bases and J dropped 6 bases, with 9 bases sitting between them. Germline-derived CDR1 and CDR2 are LNHNV and YYDKDF (reference sequence). The CDR3 reads CATSRDLVPEQYF. For the CDR3, the DNA is TGTGCCACCAGCAGAGATTTGGTTCCCGAGCAGTACTTC.

This sequence joins TRBV6-5 and TRBJ1-2; D uncertain. CDR1 MNHEY and CDR2 SVGAGI come from the germline V gene. CDR3 length equals 14 residues. The germline V and J ends were trimmed by 10 bases and 4 bases, with 19 bases remaining between them. For the CDR3, the DNA is TGTGCCACCCTCGACCCCGGGAGTTTCTATGGCTACACCTTC. Translation: CATLDPGSFYGYTF.

This chain links TRBV27 with TRBJ2-1, with 8 positions matching TRBD2. CDR3 size: 13 residues. The germline V gene has CDR1 MNHEY and CDR2 SMNVEV (reference sequence). Trimming removed 3 bases from V and 8 bases from J; junction bases left unmatched: 3. CDR3 protein: CASSFASGYEQFF. The CDR3, as DNA: TGTGCCAGCAGTTTCGCTAGCGGGTATGAGCAGTTCTTC.

This chain uses TRBV7-9 with TRBJ2-3, with 12 bases matching TRBD2. Losses at the gene ends were 4 bases for V and 1 base for J; bases not matched to a gene: 3. This CDR3 region has 16 residues. Germline assignment: CDR1 SEHNR and CDR2 FQNEAQ (reference sequence). The CDR3 reads CASSSRLAGGTDTQYF. The CDR3 DNA follows: TGTGCCAGCAGCTCAAGACTAGCGGGGGGCACAGATACGCAGTATTTT.

V usage is TRBV19 and J usage is TRBJ2-5, with D perhaps assigned TRBD1 or TRBD2 (5 bases each). This CDR3 has 16 amino acids. Deletions cut 4 bases from V and 5 bases from J, with 20 bases between. The germline CDR1 and CDR2 sequences are LNHDA and SQIVND (reference sequence). The CDR3 DNA follows: TGTGCCAGTAGTAACCGGGACCGATGGACCGGGGAGACCCAGTACTTC. Protein: CASSNRDRWTGETQYF.